What follows describes a single T cell receptor (beta chain). The antigen is undetermined. This sample is drawn from a study of Ad26.COV2.S vaccination and SARS-CoV-2 variants. Whole-study context: The donor participated in the COV1001 trial, in its Ad26.COV2.S arm. Intramuscular Ad26.COV2.S doses were given once or twice, 56 days apart. Study results and caveats: Vaccine and placebo recipients had comparable breadth of non-spike TCRs.

Treatment denoted: some 20 received Ad26.COV2.S at low or high dose, single or two shots; roughly 5 received placebo; per-sample allocation not given. Collection of the samples took place on day 63 after the first injection of vaccine or placebo. This table comes from immunoSEQ multiplex PCR, and its TCRdb copy is limited to in-frame clones, with some not included. The sample includes 450,000 to 550,000 clones, 89% seen only once; the top ten take approximately 2.5%. J gave up 4 bases and V 4 bases, and 4 bases lay outside the gene matches. The germline V gene has CDR1 SGHRS and CDR2 YFSETQ. The CDR3 is made up of 14 amino acids.

This TCR derives from a person between 18 and 59 years old who received the Ad26.COV2.S COVID-19 vaccine or a placebo. Sequencing used peripheral blood, obtained in a trial of Ad26.COV2.S vaccine versus placebo. This chain joins TRBV5-1 and TRBJ2-2, with 7 bases aligning to TRBD2. CDR3 protein: CASSRDYSTGELFF. In DNA form, the CDR3 reads TGCGCCAGCAGCAGGGACTATTCCACCGGGGAGCTGTTTTTT.